This T cell receptor beta chain was obtained from a study of neurological immune-mediated disorders. Study-wide points: While HTLV-1-associated myelopathy showed the greatest TCR clonal expansion, multiple sclerosis showed the least, falling below healthy controls.

Unsorted libraries were generated from 2 million PBMCs held at -80 degrees C. The CDR3 extends over 17 amino acids. Germline values: CDR1 SGHVS, CDR2 FQNEAQ. The table lists this clonotype with a few counts. The antigen remains undetermined. Sequence at one end of the junction differs from germline and may be a read error. The authors made cDNA by 5'RACE with 10-nucleotide random UMIs. The yield of each sequencing run was over 170 million TCR-beta sequences from 15-18 subjects. TCRdb independently ran MiXCR on the 5' RACE reads; one entry per CDR3 protein. The sample carries about 48,000 distinct CDR3 sequences, 10% to 13% recorded once.

The specimen sequenced was PBMCs. The chain employs TRBV7-8 and TRBJ2-2; TRBD2 matches 10 bases. This TCR derives from a woman in her forties with HTLV-1-associated myelopathy (HAM/TSP). The CDR3 loop is CVSSLLASGGLTGELFF. The CDR3 bases are TGTGTCAGCAGCTTACTGGCTAGCGGGGGCCTCACCGGGGAGCTGTTTTTT.